Below, 30 T cell receptor beta chains from the same sample are listed, as sequenced in a study. Treg sorting used a CD4+CD25+CD127-/low gate. TCRdb itself ran the 5' RACE reads through MiXCR, one entry per CDR3 protein. The sample lists about 43,000 distinct CDR3 sequences; 22% were seen once. What was sequenced was Tregs sorted from a lymph node. These receptor sequences come from a female donor with breast cancer.

In its sample, this clonotype was seen a few times. The V gene is TRBV2, the J gene TRBJ1-6, with D possibly being TRBD1 (6 bases). The CDR3 consists of 15 residues. Germline lookup yields CDR1 SNHLY and CDR2 FYNNEI. V was clipped by 7 bases and J by 0 bases, with 10 bases between them. This CDR3 is CASIGRGSYNSPLHF. The CDR3 coding sequence is TGTGCCAGCATTGGCAGGGGCTCCTATAATTCACCCCTCCACTTT.

To note about this clonotype: With a much larger clone just one base away, this may be a read error. Here the CDR3 DNA reads TGTGCCAGCAGCGTCGGACAGGGGGGACGAGAGACCCAGTACTTC. Protein: CASSVGQGGRETQYF. The rearrangement links TRBV12-3 or TRBV12-4 to TRBJ2-5, with 10 bases lining up with TRBD1. Trimming took 6 bases from V and 4 from J; bases not matched to a gene: 8. CDR3 size: 15 residues.

The chain links TRBV28 to TRBJ2-3, with 7 bases identical to TRBD1. CDR1 MDHEN and CDR2 SYDVKM come from the germline V gene. CDR3 length: 16 residues. V shed 6 bases, J shed 6 bases, and the junction held 15 bases outside the gene matches. In DNA, the CDR3 is TGTGCCAGCAGGGCTTCGACAGGGCATATATTGGATACGCAGTATTTT. Translating it yields CASRASTGHILDTQYF.

Regarding this clonotype: A much larger clone lies one base from this, so it may be a read error. This chain connects TRBV6-2 or TRBV6-3 to TRBJ1-5, with a weak D call TRBD1 (5 bases). Trimming pared 2 bases from V and 7 bases from J, leaving 12 bases between. The length of the CDR3 is 14 residues. From germline, CDR1 is MNHEY and CDR2 SVGEGT. CDR3 protein: CASSYVEGRQPQHF. DNA for the CDR3: TGTGCCAGCAGTTACGTTGAGGGGCGACAGCCCCAGCATTTT.

CDR3 protein: CASRGSYNEQFF. The CDR3 nucleotides are TGTGCCAGCCGCGGGAGTTACAATGAGCAGTTCTTC. The rearrangement links TRBV7-9 to TRBJ2-1; 7 bases agree with TRBD2. CDR1 is SEHNR, CDR2 FQNEAQ, per germline (reference sequence). V shed 8 bases, J shed 4 bases, and the junction held 2 bases outside the gene matches. The CDR3 consists of 12 residues.

To note about this clonotype: One end of the junction varies from germline; a read error may be responsible. V is TRBV20-1 and J is TRBJ2-1, with 12 bases that match TRBD2. Germline V gives CDR1 DFQATT, CDR2 SNEGSKA (reference sequence). The CDR3 contains 16 residues. DNA for the CDR3: TGCAGTGCTAGAAATCCTAGCGGGAGGGCCCGCGATGAGCAGCTCTTC. Translating gives CSARNPSGRARDEQLF.

This clonotype is medium-sized by share. V usage is TRBV6-1 and J usage is TRBJ2-7, with TRBD1 matching over 8 bases. The length of the CDR3 is 15 residues. The germline gives CDR1 MNHNS, CDR2 SASEGT. V shed 3 bases, J shed 3 bases, and the junction held 7 bases outside the gene matches. Here the CDR3 reads CASSEYTGGNYEQYF. In nucleotides, the CDR3 is TGTGCCAGCAGTGAGTACACAGGGGGGAACTACGAGCAGTACTTC.

This clonotype occurred many times. The J gene is TRBJ2-3, the V gene TRBV9; 7 bases agree with TRBD1. The CDR3 runs to 16 residues. The V gene end was trimmed by 4 bases and the J gene end by 0 bases; junction bases not matched to a gene: 8. Germline V lookup: CDR1 SGDLS, CDR2 YYNGEE. For the CDR3, the DNA is TGTGCCAGCAGCCCACCAGACAGGGCTAGCACAGATACGCAGTATTTT. It encodes CASSPPDRASTDTQYF.

As regards this clonotype: The germline gene is not matched at one end of the junction; a read error may be the cause. The chain links TRBV5-1 to TRBJ2-7; D is perhaps TRBD2 (6 bases). The V gene's germline CDR1 is SGHRS and CDR2 YFSETQ. There are 16 residues in the CDR3. DNA of the CDR3: TGCGCCGGCAGCTTGGTGGAGGGATTGGACTCCTACGAGCAGTACTTC. Protein: CAGSLVEGLDSYEQYF.

In this sample, this clonotype turned up a few times. The rearrangement joins TRBV7-2 to TRBJ2-2, with D uncertain. The ends were cut back, 6 bases at V and 6 bases at J, with 17 bases in the middle. Per the germline V gene, CDR1 is SGHTA and CDR2 is FQGNSA. The length of the CDR3 is 15 residues. CDR3 coding DNA: TGTGCCAGCAGTTACCCCAGGTTTCCCCCCGGGGAGCTGTTTTTT. It is translated as CASSYPRFPPGELFF.

The rearrangement joins TRBV19 to TRBJ2-7, with D tentatively TRBD1 or TRBD2 (6 bases each). The germline CDR1 and CDR2 sequences are LNHDA and SQIVND (reference sequence). The CDR3 runs 14 residues. The V end was cut by 6 bases, the J end by 3 bases, with 15 bases between. CDR3 protein: CASSSTGGGYEQYF. The CDR3 region has the DNA TGTGCCAGTAGCTCGACAGGAGGGGGCTACGAGCAGTACTTC.

The chain employs TRBV28 and TRBJ2-3; TRBD1 matches at 8 bases. CDR1 is MDHEN and CDR2 is SYDVKM in the germline V gene. The CDR3 has 14 residues. V lost 2 bases and J lost 3; bases outside the gene matches: 1. The CDR3 nucleotides are TGTGCCAGCAGTTTACAGGGGGCAACAGATACGCAGTATTTT. Translating it yields CASSLQGATDTQYF.

This clonotype was recorded at least ten times. This chain joins TRBV30 and TRBJ1-4; D remains ambiguous. Trimming cost V 3 bases and J 3 bases, with 11 bases left between them. The germline V gene encodes CDR1 GTSNPN and CDR2 SVGIG (reference sequence). The CDR3 runs 14 residues. CDR3 protein: CAWSLRRANEKLFF. The CDR3 DNA reads as TGTGCCTGGAGCCTTAGACGAGCTAATGAAAAACTGTTTTTT.

Details on this clonotype: Without the conserved terminal phenylalanine or tryptophan, this CDR3 likely stems from a read error. V gene TRBV4-1 combines with J gene TRBJ2-5; the D is unclear. The CDR3 is 14 amino acids. From germline, CDR1 is MGHRA and CDR2 YSYEKL. The V end was cut by 1 base, the J end by 2 bases, with 8 bases between. DNA of the CDR3: TGCGCCAGCAGCCAAGTCGGTGGACAAGAGACCCAGTACTAC. This sequence encodes CASSQVGGQETQYY.

This clonotype occurred many times. The chain employs TRBV6-5 and TRBJ1-1; D unresolved. Germline V gene sequence: CDR1 MNHEY, CDR2 SVGAGI. Between the trimmed V and J ends, which lost 1 base and 4 bases, there was a span of 13 bases. The CDR3 totals 15 residues. In DNA, the CDR3 is TGTGCCAGCAGTTACTACCCCTCAGAGGGCACTGAAGCTTTCTTT. This codes for CASSYYPSEGTEAFF.

For this clonotype: Just one base apart from a much larger clone, this may be a read error. The limits of the CDR3 on the DNA are not certain, so only TCRdb's listed CDR3 is given. This rearrangement joins TRBV5-1 to TRBJ1-1. The germline CDR1 and CDR2 sequences are SGHRS and YFSETQ. The CDR3 adds up to 14 amino acids, both ends counted. This CDR3 is CASSFGQGNTEASF.

This clonotype was seen only a few times. The genes are TRBV27 and TRBJ2-5; 8 positions match TRBD1. V was clipped by 7 bases and J by 5 bases; unmatched bases: 9. The CDR3 spans 14 residues. Germline V gene data show CDR1 as MNHEY and CDR2 as SMNVEV (reference sequence). The DNA of the CDR3 is TGTGCCAGCACCCCAGGACAGGGTTTGGAGACCCAGTACTTC. Residues: CASTPGQGLETQYF.

This clonotype has more than one count but fewer than ten. The chain uses TRBV27 and TRBJ2-5; the match to TRBD2 covers 7 bases. The CDR3 sequence is 11 residues long. Germline-derived CDR1 and CDR2 are MNHEY and SMNVEV (reference sequence). Trimming at V came to 6 bases and at J to 12 bases, leaving 7 bases not matched to a gene. The CDR3 DNA is TGTGCCAGCAGCCAAAGGGGACTAAAGTACTTC. Residues: CASSQRGLKYF.

The rearrangement joins TRBV20-1 to TRBJ2-1; D not certain. The CDR3 totals 17 residues. Germline CDR1 DFQATT, CDR2 SNEGSKA (reference sequence). V lost 1 base, J lost 2 bases, and 18 bases lay in between. The CDR3 spells CSARVYLGRDTYNEQFF. DNA for the CDR3: TGCAGTGCTAGAGTTTATTTAGGAAGGGATACCTACAATGAGCAGTTCTTC.

Many counts were recorded for this clonotype. The chain recombines TRBV12-3 or TRBV12-4 with TRBJ1-4, with D possibly TRBD1 on 6 matching bases. The CDR3 length is 14 residues. V shed 6 bases and J shed 8 bases, with 16 bases lying between them. The CDR3 region is CASRNTGTREKLFF. The CDR3 DNA follows: TGTGCCAGCAGAAATACAGGGACACGGGAAAAACTGTTTTTT.

Notes on this clonotype: One end of the junction fails to match germline, which may point to a read error. The rearrangement uses TRBV6-4 and TRBJ2-1; maybe TRBD1 (9 bases). Germline lookup yields CDR1 MRHNA and CDR2 SNTAGT. The CDR3 length is 15 residues. For the CDR3, the DNA is TGTACCAGCAGTGAGACAGGGGGGACTAGCAATGAGCAGTTCTTC. Protein product: CTSSETGGTSNEQFF.

This clonotype was observed at least ten times. The chain uses TRBV28 and TRBJ1-6, with 7 bases matching TRBD1. Germline V gene data show CDR1 as MDHEN and CDR2 as SYDVKM. CDR3 length equals 14 residues. Losses at the gene ends were 2 bases for V and 7 bases for J; bases not matched to a gene: 2. The CDR3 DNA reads TGTGCCAGCAGTTTACAGGGGGTCAATTCACCCCTCCACTTT. This codes for CASSLQGVNSPLHF.

With respect to this clonotype: This may arise from a read error, as a much more abundant clone is one base away. The chain joins TRBV27 to TRBJ2-1; 10 bases fit TRBD2. V was pared by 1 base and J by 3 bases, with 12 bases of the junction left unmatched. The germline CDR1 and CDR2 sequences are MNHEY and SMNVEV (reference sequence). This CDR3 has 19 amino acids. The CDR3 DNA follows: TGTGCCAGCAGTTTATACCAGCGGGAGGGCCCATATCACTACAATGAGCAGTTCTTC. Translation gives CASSLYQREGPYHYNEQFF.

Remarks on this clonotype: The CDR3 does not end in the conserved phenylalanine or tryptophan, so this is likely a read error. The rearrangement uses TRBV2 and TRBJ1-1; unclear D gene. The CDR3 length is 14 residues. The V end was cut by 6 bases, the J end by 0 bases, with 11 bases between. Per the germline V gene, CDR1 is SNHLY and CDR2 is FYNNEI. CDR3 sequence reads: CASRNSEMNTEAFV. CDR3 DNA: TGTGCCAGCAGAAATTCGGAGATGAACACTGAAGCTTTCGTT.

This clonotype showed up many times. The V call is TRBV5-1, the J call TRBJ2-7, with 7 positions matching TRBD1. Per germline, CDR1 SGHRS and CDR2 YFSETQ. Trimming at V came to 4 bases and at J to 1 base, leaving 5 bases not matched to a gene. The CDR3 sequence is 14 residues long. The CDR3 DNA sequence: TGCGCCAGCAGCATTGGACAGGCGTCCTACGAGCAGTACTTC. Translating it yields CASSIGQASYEQYF.

This clonotype has just a few counts. V and J are TRBV5-5 and TRBJ2-7; TRBD1 or TRBD2 may be the D gene (5 bases each). Trimming stripped 4 bases from V and 5 bases from J, with 10 bases between. Germline CDR1 SGHKS, CDR2 YYEKEE (reference sequence). The CDR3 has 12 residues. The CDR3 is CASSIGTDEQYF. The CDR3 nucleotides are TGTGCCAGCAGCATCGGGACGGACGAGCAGTACTTC. Combining the CDR3 with reference TRBV5-5 and TRBJ2-7 gives the whole variable domain DAGVTQSPTHLIKTRGQQVTLRCSPISGHKSVSWYQQVLGQGPQFIFQYYEKEERGRGNFPDRFSARQFPNYSSELNVNALLLGDSALYLCASSIGTDEQYFGPGTRLTVT.

The V call is TRBV29-1, the J call TRBJ2-5; D is ambiguous. The CDR3 totals 15 residues. V lost 7 bases, J lost 5 bases, and 23 bases lay in between. The germline CDR1 and CDR2 sequences are SQVTM and ANQGSEA. In nucleotides, the CDR3 is TGCAGCGCCTTTTCTATGGGAATGTCTGGTGAGACCCAGTACTTC. Protein: CSAFSMGMSGETQYF.

This clonotype has just a few counts. V and J are TRBV7-9 and TRBJ2-2; TRBD2 aligns across 7 bases. The CDR3 is made up of 16 amino acids. Germline V gene sequence: CDR1 SEHNR, CDR2 FQNEAQ (reference sequence). Germline trimming cut 1 base from V and 7 bases from J; bases unmatched to any gene: 9. The CDR3, as DNA: TGTGCCAGCAGCTTAGTTTCTCGGGAGGACGTCGGGGAGCTGTTTTTT. This translates into CASSLVSREDVGELFF.

This clonotype showed up just once. This may arise from a read error, as a much more abundant clone is one base away. The chain carries TRBV7-6 and TRBJ2-7; TRBD1 aligns across 10 bases. CDR3 length equals 15 residues. Germline assignment: CDR1 SGHVS and CDR2 FNYEAQ. The J segment lost 2 bases and the V segment lost 5 bases, leaving 6 bases of the junction unmatched. The CDR3 bases are TGTGCCAGCAGCCCGGGACAGGGGCAACCCTACGAGCAGTACTTC. Translating it yields CASSPGQGQPYEQYF. Looking up the rest from reference TRBV7-6 and TRBJ2-7 gives the full variable domain: GAGVSQSPRYKVTKRGQDVALRCDPISGHVSLYWYRQALGQGPEFLTYFNYEAQQDKSGLPNDRFSAERPEGSISTLTIQRTEQRDSAMYRCASSPGQGQPYEQYFGPGTRLTVT.

In its sample, this clonotype is medium-sized. The chain joins TRBV29-1 to TRBJ2-2; D not resolved. Between the trimmed V and J ends, which lost 6 bases and 6 bases, there was a span of 11 bases. The CDR3 loop spans 12 amino acids. Germline V gene lookup returns CDR1 SQVTM and CDR2 ANQGSEA. CDR3: CSVTSTPGELFF. The CDR3 bases are TGCAGCGTCACCTCAACCCCCGGGGAGCTGTTTTTT.